Reported below is one T cell receptor beta chain. Antigen unknown. In the PCR, 60 Vbeta and 13 Jbeta primers were used. Profiling relied on immunoSEQ multiplex PCR, and the TCRdb table lists in-frame clones only, not all of them. The repertoire holds about 69,000 clones, with approximately 68% as singletons. V lost 4 bases and J lost 6; bases outside the gene matches: 12. Germline assignment: CDR1 SGHTA and CDR2 FQGNSA. The CDR3 runs to 16 residues. The data originate from a study of cytomegalovirus exposure and HLA in healthy donors. Study-level findings and limits: For TCR beta chains, V- and J-gene trimming was later linked to a missense DCLRE1C variant. Many donors shared some public TCRs, even though most TCR sequences were rare.

This TCR derives from a woman aged 25 to 39 in good health and CMV-seronegative. Sample: PBMCs. The chain is built from TRBV7-2 and TRBJ1-2; 9 nucleotides line up with TRBD1. CDR3 sequence: CASSSRQGVMVNGYTF. DNA of the CDR3: TGTGCCAGCAGCTCCCGACAGGGGGTCATGGTTAATGGCTACACCTTC.